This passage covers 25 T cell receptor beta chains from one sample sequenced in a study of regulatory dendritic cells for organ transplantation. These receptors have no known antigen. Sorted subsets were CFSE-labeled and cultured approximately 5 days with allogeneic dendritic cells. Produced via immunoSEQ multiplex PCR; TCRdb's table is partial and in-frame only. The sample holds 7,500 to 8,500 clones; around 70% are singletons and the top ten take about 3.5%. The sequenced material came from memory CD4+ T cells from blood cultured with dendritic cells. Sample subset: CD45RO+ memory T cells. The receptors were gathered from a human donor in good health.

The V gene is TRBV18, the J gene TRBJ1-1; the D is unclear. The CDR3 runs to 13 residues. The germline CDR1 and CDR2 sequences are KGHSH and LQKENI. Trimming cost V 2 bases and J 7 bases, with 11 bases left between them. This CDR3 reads CASSPSGSNEAFF. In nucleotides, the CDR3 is TGTGCCAGCTCACCATCGGGGAGTAATGAAGCTTTCTTT.

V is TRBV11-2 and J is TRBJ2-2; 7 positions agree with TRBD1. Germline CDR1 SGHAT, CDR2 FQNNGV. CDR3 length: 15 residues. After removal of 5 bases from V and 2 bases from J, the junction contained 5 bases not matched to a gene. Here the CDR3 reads CASSGQAINTGELFF. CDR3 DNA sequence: TGTGCCAGCAGCGGACAGGCAATTAACACCGGGGAGCTGTTTTTT.

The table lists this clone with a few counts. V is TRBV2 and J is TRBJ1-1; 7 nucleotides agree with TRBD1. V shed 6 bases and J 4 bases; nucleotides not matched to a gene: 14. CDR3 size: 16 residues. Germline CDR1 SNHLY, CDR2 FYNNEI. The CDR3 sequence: CASSADTTGVGTEAFF. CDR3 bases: TGTGCCAGCAGCGCCGATACCACAGGGGTAGGCACTGAAGCTTTCTTT. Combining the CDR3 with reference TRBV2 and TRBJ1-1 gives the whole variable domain EPEVTQTPSHQVTQMGQEVILRCVPISNHLYFYWYRQILGQKVEFLVSFYNNEISEKSEIFDDQFSVERPDGSNFTLKIRSTKLEDSAMYFCASSADTTGVGTEAFFGQGTRLTVV.

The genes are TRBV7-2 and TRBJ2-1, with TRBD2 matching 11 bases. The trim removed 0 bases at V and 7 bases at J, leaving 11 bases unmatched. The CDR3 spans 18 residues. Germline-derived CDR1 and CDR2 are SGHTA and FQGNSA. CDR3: CASSLARGALAGGNEQFF. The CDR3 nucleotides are TGTGCCAGCAGCTTAGCGCGGGGGGCCCTAGCGGGGGGTAATGAGCAGTTCTTC.

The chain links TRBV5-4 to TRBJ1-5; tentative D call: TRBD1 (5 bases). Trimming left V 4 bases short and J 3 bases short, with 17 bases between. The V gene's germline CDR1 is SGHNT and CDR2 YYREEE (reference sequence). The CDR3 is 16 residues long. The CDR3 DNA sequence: TGTGCCAGCAGCCTGGGGGTGGCGGCAATCAATCAGCCCCAGCATTTT. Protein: CASSLGVAAINQPQHF. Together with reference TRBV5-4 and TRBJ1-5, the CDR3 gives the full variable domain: ETGVTQSPTHLIKTRGQQVTLRCSSQSGHNTVSWYQQALGQGPQFIFQYYREEENGRGNFPPRFSGLQFPNYSSELNVNALELDDSALYLCASSLGVAAINQPQHFGDGTRLSIL.

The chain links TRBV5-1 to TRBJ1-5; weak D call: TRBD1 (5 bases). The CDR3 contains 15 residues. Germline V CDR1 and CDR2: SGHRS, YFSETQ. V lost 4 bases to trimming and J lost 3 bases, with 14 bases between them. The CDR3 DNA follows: TGCGCCAGCAGCCGGGGGGAGGGTTCCAATCAGCCCCAGCATTTT. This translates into CASSRGEGSNQPQHF.

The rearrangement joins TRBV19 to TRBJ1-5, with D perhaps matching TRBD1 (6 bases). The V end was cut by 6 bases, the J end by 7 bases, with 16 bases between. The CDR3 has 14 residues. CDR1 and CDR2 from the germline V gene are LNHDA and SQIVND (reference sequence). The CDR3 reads CASSYSGVGQPQHF. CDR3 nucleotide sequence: TGTGCCAGTAGCTATTCAGGGGTTGGGCAGCCCCAGCATTTT.

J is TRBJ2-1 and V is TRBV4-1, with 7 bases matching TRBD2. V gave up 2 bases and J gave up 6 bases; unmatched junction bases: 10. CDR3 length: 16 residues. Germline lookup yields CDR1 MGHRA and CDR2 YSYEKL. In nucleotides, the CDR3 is TGCGCCAGCAGCCAACCCGGCGGGCGGGAGCTCAATGAGCAGTTCTTC. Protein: CASSQPGGRELNEQFF.

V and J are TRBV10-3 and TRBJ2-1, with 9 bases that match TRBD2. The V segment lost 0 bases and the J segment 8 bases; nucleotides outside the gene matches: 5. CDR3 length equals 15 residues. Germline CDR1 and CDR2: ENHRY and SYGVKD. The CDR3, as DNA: TGTGCCATCAGTGAGTCGGCGGGGGGGACTCATGAGCAGTTCTTC. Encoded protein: CAISESAGGTHEQFF.

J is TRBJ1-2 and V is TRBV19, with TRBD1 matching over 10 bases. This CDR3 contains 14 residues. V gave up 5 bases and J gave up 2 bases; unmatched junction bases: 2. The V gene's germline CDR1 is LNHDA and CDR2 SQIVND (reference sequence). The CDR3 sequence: CASSVGQGNYGYTF. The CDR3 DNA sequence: TGTGCCAGTAGTGTGGGACAGGGGAACTATGGCTACACCTTC.

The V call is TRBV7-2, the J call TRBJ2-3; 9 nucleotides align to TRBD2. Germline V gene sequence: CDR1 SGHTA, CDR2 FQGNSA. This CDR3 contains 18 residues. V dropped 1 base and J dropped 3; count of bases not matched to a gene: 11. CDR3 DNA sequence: TGTGCCAGCAGCTTAGTGGCGGAGGGCGGGGGGGCTACAGATACGCAGTATTTT. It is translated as CASSLVAEGGGATDTQYF. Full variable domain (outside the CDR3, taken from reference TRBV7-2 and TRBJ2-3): GAGVSQSPSNKVTEKGKDVELRCDPISGHTALYWYRQSLGQGLEFLIYFQGNSAPDKSGLPSDRFSAERTGGSVSTLTIQRTQQEDSAVYLCASSLVAEGGGATDTQYFGPGTRLTVL.

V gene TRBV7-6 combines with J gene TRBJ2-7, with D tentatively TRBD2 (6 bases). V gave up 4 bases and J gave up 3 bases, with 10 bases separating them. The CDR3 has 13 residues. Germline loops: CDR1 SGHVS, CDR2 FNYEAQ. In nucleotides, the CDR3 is TGTGCCAGCAGCTCCTCCGGGGGCTACGAGCAGTACTTC. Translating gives CASSSSGGYEQYF.

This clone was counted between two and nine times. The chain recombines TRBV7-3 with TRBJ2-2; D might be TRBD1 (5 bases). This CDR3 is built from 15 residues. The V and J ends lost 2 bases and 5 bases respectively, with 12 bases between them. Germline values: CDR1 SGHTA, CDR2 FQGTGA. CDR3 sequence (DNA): TGTGCCAGCAGCTTAGGCAGGGTGAATACCGGGGAGCTGTTTTTT. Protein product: CASSLGRVNTGELFF. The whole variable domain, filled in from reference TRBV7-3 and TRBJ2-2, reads GAGVSQTPSNKVTEKGKYVELRCDPISGHTALYWYRQSLGQGPEFLIYFQGTGAADDSGLPNDRFFAVRPEGSVSTLKIQRTERGDSAVYLCASSLGRVNTGELFFGEGSRLTVL.

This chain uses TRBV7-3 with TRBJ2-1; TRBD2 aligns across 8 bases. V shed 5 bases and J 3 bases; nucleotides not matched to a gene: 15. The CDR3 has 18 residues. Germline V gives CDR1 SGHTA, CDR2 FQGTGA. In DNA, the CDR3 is TGTGCCAGCAGCCCCCGCGTTAACGGGGCGGGGGGCTACAATGAGCAGTTCTTC. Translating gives CASSPRVNGAGGYNEQFF.

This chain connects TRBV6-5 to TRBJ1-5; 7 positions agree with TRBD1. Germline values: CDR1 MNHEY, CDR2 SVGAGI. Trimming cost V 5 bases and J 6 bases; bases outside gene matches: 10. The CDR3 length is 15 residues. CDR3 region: CASSPHRTGAQPQHF. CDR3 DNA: TGTGCCAGCAGTCCCCACAGAACAGGGGCTCAGCCCCAGCATTTT.

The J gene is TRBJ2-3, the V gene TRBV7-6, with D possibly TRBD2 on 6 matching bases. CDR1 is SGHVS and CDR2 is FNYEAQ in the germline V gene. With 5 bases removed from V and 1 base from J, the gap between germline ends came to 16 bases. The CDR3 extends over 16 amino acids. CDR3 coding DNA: TGTGCCAGCAGCCTGAGGCGGGGCCAACGCACAGATACGCAGTATTTT. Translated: CASSLRRGQRTDTQYF.

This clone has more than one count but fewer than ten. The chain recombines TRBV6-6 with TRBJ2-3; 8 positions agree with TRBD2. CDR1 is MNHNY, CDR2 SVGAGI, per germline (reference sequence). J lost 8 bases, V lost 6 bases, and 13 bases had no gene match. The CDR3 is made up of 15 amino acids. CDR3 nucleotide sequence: TGTGCCAGCAGGCAGGACGGGGGGGTCAGTGGTACGCAGTATTTT. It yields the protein CASRQDGGVSGTQYF.

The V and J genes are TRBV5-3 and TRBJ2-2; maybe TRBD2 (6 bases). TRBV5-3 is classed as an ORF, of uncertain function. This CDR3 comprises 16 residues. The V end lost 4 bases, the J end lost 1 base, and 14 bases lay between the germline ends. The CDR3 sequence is CARSPWGEGNTGELFF. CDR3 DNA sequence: TGTGCCAGAAGCCCCTGGGGGGAAGGGAACACCGGGGAGCTGTTTTTT.

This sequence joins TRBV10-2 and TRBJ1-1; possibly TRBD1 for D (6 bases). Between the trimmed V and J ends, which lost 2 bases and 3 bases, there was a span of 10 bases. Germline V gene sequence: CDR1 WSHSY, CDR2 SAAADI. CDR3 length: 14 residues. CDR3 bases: TGCGCCAGCAGTGAGGACAGGAGTGACACTGAAGCTTTCTTT. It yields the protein CASSEDRSDTEAFF.

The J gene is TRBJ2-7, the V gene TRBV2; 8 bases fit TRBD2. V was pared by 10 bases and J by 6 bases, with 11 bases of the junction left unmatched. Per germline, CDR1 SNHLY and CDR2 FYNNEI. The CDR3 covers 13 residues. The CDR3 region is CAITGTSGREQYF. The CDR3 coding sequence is TGTGCCATAACAGGGACTAGTGGGCGCGAGCAGTACTTC.

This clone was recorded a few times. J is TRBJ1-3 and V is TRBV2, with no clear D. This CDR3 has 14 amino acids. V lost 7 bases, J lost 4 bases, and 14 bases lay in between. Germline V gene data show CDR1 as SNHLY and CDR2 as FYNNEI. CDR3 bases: TGTGCCAGCAAGAATCGGGTAACCGGAAACACCATATATTTT. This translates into CASKNRVTGNTIYF.

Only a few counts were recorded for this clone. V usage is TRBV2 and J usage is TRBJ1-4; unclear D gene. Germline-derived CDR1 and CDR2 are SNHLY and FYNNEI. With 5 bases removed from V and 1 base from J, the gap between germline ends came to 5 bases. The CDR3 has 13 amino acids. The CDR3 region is CASSSVTNEKLFF. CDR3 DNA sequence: TGTGCCAGCAGTAGCGTAACTAATGAAAAACTGTTTTTT.

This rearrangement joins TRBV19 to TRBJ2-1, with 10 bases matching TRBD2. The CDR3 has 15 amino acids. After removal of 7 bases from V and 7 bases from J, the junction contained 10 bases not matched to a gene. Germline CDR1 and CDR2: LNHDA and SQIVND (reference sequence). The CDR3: CASTPSGGLRNEQFF. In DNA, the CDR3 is TGTGCCAGTACCCCTAGCGGGGGTTTGAGGAATGAGCAGTTCTTC.

DNA for the CDR3: TGTGCCACCTCAGGGGCGGCGAACACTGAAGCTTTCTTT. Protein sequence: CATSGAANTEAFF. This sequence joins TRBV25-1 and TRBJ1-1, with a tentative D call TRBD1 (6 bases). CDR1 and CDR2 (germline): MGHDK, SYGVNS. This CDR3 is built from 13 residues. V was cut by 10 bases and J by 1 base, with 13 bases left in between.

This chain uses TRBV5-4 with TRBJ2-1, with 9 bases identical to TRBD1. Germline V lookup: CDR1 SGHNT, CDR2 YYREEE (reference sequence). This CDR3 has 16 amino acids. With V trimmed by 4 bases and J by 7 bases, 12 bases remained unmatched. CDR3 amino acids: CASSGGPGQGPNEQFF. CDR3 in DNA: TGTGCCAGCAGCGGTGGACCGGGACAGGGACCGAATGAGCAGTTCTTC.